The clone carrying this TCR beta chain came up once. Time point meaning: pretreatment peripheral blood. Patients' urothelial carcinoma was locally advanced or metastatic. Synthetically made TCR analog templates were put into each PCR as spikes. The repertoire was sequenced with immunoSEQ multiplex PCR; TCRdb's copy has only in-frame clones and lacks some. This sample has tens of thousands of clones, with approximately 72% found just once. This entry is derived from a study of PD-L1 blockade in urothelial cancer. Overall study context: About 90% of the roughly 29 patients comprised males who had bladder-origin urothelial cancer. After treatment start, blood was analyzed at 3 weeks (second dose) and at 6 weeks.

V was cut by 1 base and J by 0 bases, with 13 bases left in between. CDR1 and CDR2 (germline): KGHSH, LQKENI. The CDR3 spans 16 residues. The chain links TRBV18 to TRBJ2-7; no firm D call. This receptor was identified in a man between 65 and 80 years old with urothelial cancer. The sample was PBMCs, taken around atezolizumab (anti-PD-L1) treatment. The CDR3 nucleotides read TGTGCCAGCTCACCACTGGCGGCCGGCCACTCCTACGAGCAGTACTTC. Its translation is CASSPLAAGHSYEQYF.